This entry lists 3 T cell receptor beta chains sequenced from one sample in a study of blood T cell repertoires in COVID-19. Sequencing was performed with immunoSEQ multiplex PCR; in TCRdb, only in-frame clones are kept and a portion is missing. The sample lists tens of thousands of clones, roughly 82% seen once, with 18% in the top ten. Sequences were obtained from peripheral blood. These receptors all come from a human donor in a cohort sampled during active COVID-19.

This chain uses TRBV29-1 with TRBJ1-1, with 8 nucleotides matching TRBD1. The germline gives CDR1 SQVTM, CDR2 ANQGSEA. After removal of 7 bases from V and 3 bases from J, the junction contained 10 bases not matched to a gene. The CDR3 sequence is 14 residues long. CDR3 sequence (DNA): TGCAGCGGCGTTGGGGGGACAGGTGACACTGAAGCTTTCTTT. Translated, it gives CSGVGGTGDTEAFF. The full variable domain, in which reference TRBV29-1 and TRBJ1-1 provide the parts outside the CDR3, is SAVISQKPSRDICQRGTSLTIQCQVDSQVTMMFWYRQQPGQSLTLIATANQGSEATYESGFVIDKFPISRPNLTFSTLTVSNMSPEDSSIYLCSGVGGTGDTEAFFGQGTRLTVV.

J is TRBJ1-4 and V is TRBV5-5; D unclear. Trimming took off 0 bases at V and 5 bases at J, with 8 bases between the two ends. There are 14 residues in the CDR3. Germline assignment: CDR1 SGHKS and CDR2 YYEKEE (reference sequence). CDR3 coding DNA: TGTGCCAGCAGCTTGGGGGCTATAAATGAAAAACTGTTTTTT. Its translation: CASSLGAINEKLFF.

The CDR3 DNA sequence: TGCGCCAGCAGCTTGTCGGGACAGGGGGGTGAAAAACTGTTTTTT. Its protein is CASSLSGQGGEKLFF. The genes are TRBV5-1 and TRBJ1-4; the match to TRBD1 covers 11 bases. The CDR3 is 15 residues long. The junction had 3 bases not matched to a gene; V was cut back by 1 base and J by 7 bases. Germline V gives CDR1 SGHRS, CDR2 YFSETQ.